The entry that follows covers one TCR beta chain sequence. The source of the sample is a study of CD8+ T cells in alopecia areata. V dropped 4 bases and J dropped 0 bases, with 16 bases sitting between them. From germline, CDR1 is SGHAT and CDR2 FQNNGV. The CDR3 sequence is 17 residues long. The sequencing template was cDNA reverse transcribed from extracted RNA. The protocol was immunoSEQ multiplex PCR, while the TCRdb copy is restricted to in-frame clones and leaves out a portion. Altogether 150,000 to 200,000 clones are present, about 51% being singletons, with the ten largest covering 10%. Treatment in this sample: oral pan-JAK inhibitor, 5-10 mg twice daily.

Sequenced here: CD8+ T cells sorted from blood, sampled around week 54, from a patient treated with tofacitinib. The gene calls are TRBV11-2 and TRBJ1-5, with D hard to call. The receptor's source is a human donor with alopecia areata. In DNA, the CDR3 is TGTGCCAGCAGCTCCGGGTGGGGTGATAGTAGCAATCAGCCCCAGCATTTT. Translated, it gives CASSSGWGDSSNQPQHF.